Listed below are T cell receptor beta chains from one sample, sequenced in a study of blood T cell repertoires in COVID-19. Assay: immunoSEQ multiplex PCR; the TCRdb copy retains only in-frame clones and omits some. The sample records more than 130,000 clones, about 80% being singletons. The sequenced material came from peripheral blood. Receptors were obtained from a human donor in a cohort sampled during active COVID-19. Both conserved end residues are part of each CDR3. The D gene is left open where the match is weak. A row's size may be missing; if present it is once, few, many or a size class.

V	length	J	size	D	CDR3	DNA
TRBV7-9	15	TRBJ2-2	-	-	CASSLGQTNTGELFF	TGTGCCAGCAGCTTAGGACAGACCAACACCGGGGAGCTGTTTTTT
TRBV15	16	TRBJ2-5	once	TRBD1	CATSRGAGTDQETQYF	TGTGCCACCAGCAGAGGGGCCGGGACAGATCAAGAGACCCAGTACTTC
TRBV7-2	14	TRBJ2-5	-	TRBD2	CASSLGTSGETQYF	TGTGCCAGCAGCTTAGGGACTAGCGGGGAGACCCAGTACTTC
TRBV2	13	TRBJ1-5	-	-	CASEGQPSQPQHF	TGTGCCAGCGAGGGTCAGCCTAGTCAGCCCCAGCATTTT
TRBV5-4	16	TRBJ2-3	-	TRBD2	CASSPARTSTTDTQYF	TGTGCCAGCAGCCCCGCCAGGACTAGTACTACAGATACGCAGTATTTT
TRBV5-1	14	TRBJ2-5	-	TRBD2	CASSLAGLRETQYF	TGCGCCAGCAGCTTAGCGGGGCTCCGGGAGACCCAGTACTTC
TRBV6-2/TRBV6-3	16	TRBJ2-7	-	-	CASSYSPSGPSYEQYF	TGTGCCAGCAGTTACTCGCCAAGCGGACCCAGCTACGAGCAGTACTTC
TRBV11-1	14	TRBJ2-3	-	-	CASSVLWTTDTQYF	TGTGCCAGCAGCGTCCTGTGGACAACAGATACGCAGTATTTT
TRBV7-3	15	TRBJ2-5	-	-	CASSPSGGGAETQYF	TGTGCCAGCAGCCCCTCTGGAGGGGGGGCGGAGACCCAGTACTTC
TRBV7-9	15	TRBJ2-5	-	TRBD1	CASSSGQGDGETQYF	TGTGCCAGCAGCTCTGGACAGGGAGATGGAGAGACCCAGTACTTC
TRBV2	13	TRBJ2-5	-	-	CASRPGHVETQYF	TGTGCCAGCAGGCCGGGACATGTGGAGACCCAGTACTTC
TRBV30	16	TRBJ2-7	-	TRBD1	CAWRDIPGQGSYEQYF	TGTGCCTGGAGGGATATCCCGGGACAGGGGTCCTACGAGCAGTACTTC
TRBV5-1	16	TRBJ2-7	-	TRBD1	CASSLAKGQGAREQYF	TGCGCCAGCAGCTTGGCGAAAGGACAGGGGGCGAGGGAGCAGTACTTC
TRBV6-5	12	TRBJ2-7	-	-	CASSSEFYEQYF	TGTGCCAGCAGTTCAGAATTCTACGAGCAGTACTTC
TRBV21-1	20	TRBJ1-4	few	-	CASSGDGNRGDSGTNEKLFF	TGTGCCAGCAGCGGGGATGGGAACAGGGGAGATTCTGGGACTAATGAAAAACTGTTTTTT
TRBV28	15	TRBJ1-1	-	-	CASSDIGTTNTEAFF	TGTGCCAGCAGTGACATCGGGACAACAAACACTGAAGCTTTCTTT
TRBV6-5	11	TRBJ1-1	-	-	CASSQGLEAFF	TGTGCCAGCAGCCAGGGGCTTGAAGCTTTCTTT
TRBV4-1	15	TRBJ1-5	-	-	CASSQDSGGNQPQHF	TGCGCCAGCAGCCAAGACTCGGGGGGCAATCAGCCCCAGCATTTT
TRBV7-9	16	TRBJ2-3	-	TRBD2	CASSLTTGGGTDTQYF	TGTGCCAGCAGCTTGACCACGGGGGGTGGCACAGATACGCAGTATTTT
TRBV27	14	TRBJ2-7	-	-	CASSLSGRGDEQYF	TGTGCCAGCAGTTTATCAGGCAGGGGTGACGAGCAGTACTTC
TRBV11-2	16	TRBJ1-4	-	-	CASSLGVDIVYEKLFF	TGTGCCAGCAGCTTAGGAGTAGACATCGTATATGAAAAACTGTTTTTT
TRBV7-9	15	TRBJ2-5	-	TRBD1	CASSLKGALVETQYF	TGTGCCAGCAGCTTAAAGGGGGCCTTAGTAGAGACCCAGTACTTC
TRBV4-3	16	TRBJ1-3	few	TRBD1	CASSQAGQGSGNTIYF	TGCGCCAGCAGCCAAGCCGGACAGGGATCCGGAAACACCATATATTTT
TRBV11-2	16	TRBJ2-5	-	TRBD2	CASSLDTSGGQETQYF	TGTGCCAGCAGCTTAGATACTAGCGGGGGGCAAGAGACCCAGTACTTC
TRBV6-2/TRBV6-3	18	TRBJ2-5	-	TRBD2	CASSPGSLASGGAETQYF	TGTGCCAGCAGTCCAGGCTCCCTCGCTAGCGGGGGGGCGGAGACCCAGTACTTC
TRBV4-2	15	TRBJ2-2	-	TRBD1	CASSLGQGNTGELFF	TGTGCCAGCAGCCTCGGACAGGGGAACACCGGGGAGCTGTTTTTT
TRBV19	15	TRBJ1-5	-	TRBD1	CASSVQGAGNQPQHF	TGTGCCAGTAGTGTGCAGGGGGCGGGCAATCAGCCCCAGCATTTT
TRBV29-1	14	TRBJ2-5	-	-	CSVVGTTRRETQYF	TGCAGCGTTGTAGGTACCACTCGGAGGGAGACCCAGTACTTC
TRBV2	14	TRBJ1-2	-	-	CASSESGVPGGYTF	TGTGCCAGCAGTGAATCAGGGGTGCCGGGGGGCTACACCTTC
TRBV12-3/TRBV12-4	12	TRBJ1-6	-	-	CASTHGESPLHF	TGTGCCAGCACCCACGGAGAGTCACCCCTCCACTTT
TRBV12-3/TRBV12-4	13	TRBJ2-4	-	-	CASSLLAKNIQYF	TGTGCCAGCAGCTTACTAGCCAAAAACATTCAGTACTTC
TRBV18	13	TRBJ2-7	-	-	CASSGQGFDEQYF	TGTGCCAGCTCCGGGCAGGGTTTCGACGAGCAGTACTTC
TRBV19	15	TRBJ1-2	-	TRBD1	CASSIDRETNYGYTF	TGTGCCAGTAGTATCGACAGGGAGACTAACTATGGCTACACCTTC
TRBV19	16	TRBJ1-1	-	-	CASSIVGGTGGAEAFF	TGTGCCAGTAGTATAGTAGGGGGAACGGGAGGCGCTGAAGCTTTCTTT
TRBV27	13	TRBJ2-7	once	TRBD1	CASSLPGGGEQYF	TGTGCCAGCAGTTTACCAGGGGGTGGCGAGCAGTACTTC
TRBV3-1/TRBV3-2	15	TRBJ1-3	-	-	CASTTVQISGNTIYF	TGTGCCAGCACCACTGTACAGATCTCTGGAAACACCATATATTTT
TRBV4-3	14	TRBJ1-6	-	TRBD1	CASSRDRGNSPLHF	TGCGCCAGCAGCCGAGACAGGGGCAATTCACCCCTCCACTTT
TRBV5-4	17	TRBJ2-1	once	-	CASSFSDSRSSYNEQFF	TGTGCCAGCAGCTTCTCCGACTCGAGAAGCTCCTACAATGAGCAGTTCTTC
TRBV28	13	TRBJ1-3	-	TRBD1	CASSGNRGSTIYF	TGTGCCAGCAGTGGAAACAGGGGATCAACCATATATTTT
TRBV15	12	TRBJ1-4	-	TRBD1	CATSRGQEKLFF	TGTGCCACCAGCAGGGGACAGGAAAAACTGTTTTTT
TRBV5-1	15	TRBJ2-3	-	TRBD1	CASSVTGAKSDTQYF	TGCGCCAGCAGCGTGACAGGGGCGAAATCAGATACGCAGTATTTT
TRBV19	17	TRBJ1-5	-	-	CASSETTGIKGNQPQHF	TGTGCCAGTAGCGAAACCACAGGGATTAAGGGCAATCAGCCCCAGCATTTT
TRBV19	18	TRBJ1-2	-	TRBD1	CASSSPHERQGGRYGYTF	TGTGCCAGTAGTTCGCCACACGAGAGACAGGGTGGAAGGTACGGCTACACCTTC
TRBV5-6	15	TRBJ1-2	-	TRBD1	CASSLGGQGAYGYTF	TGTGCCAGCAGCTTGGGGGGACAGGGGGCTTATGGCTACACCTTC
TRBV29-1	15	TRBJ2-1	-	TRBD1	CSVEEGTGFGSEQFF	TGCAGCGTTGAAGAAGGGACAGGGTTCGGAAGTGAGCAGTTCTTC
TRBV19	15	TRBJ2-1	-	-	CASSAVVGAYNEQFF	TGTGCCAGTAGTGCCGTGGTCGGGGCCTACAATGAGCAGTTCTTC